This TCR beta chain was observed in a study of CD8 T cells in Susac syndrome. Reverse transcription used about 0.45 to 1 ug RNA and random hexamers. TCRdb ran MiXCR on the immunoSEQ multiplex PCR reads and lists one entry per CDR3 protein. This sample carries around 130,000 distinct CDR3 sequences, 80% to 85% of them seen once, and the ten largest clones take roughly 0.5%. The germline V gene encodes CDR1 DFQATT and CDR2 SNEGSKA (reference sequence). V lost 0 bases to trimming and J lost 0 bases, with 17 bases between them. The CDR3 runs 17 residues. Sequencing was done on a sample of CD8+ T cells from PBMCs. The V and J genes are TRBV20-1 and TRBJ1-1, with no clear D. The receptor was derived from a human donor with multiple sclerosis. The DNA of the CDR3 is TGCAGTGCTAGAGATCAGTGGGTCAGCGGTCTGAACACTGAAGCTTTCTTT. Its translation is CSARDQWVSGLNTEAFF.